One sample yielded the 8 T cell receptor beta chains listed below, sequenced in a study of T cell clonality in common variable immunodeficiency. The assay was immunoSEQ multiplex PCR, and TCRdb's table has in-frame clones only and misses some. The record shows approximately 30,000 clones for this sample, with no singletons present. Points from the study as a whole: Fewer deletions and N-nucleotide insertions were reportedly seen in common variable immunodeficiency TCR beta sequences.

No antigen is known for these receptors. Sequenced: peripheral blood mononuclear cells. These receptor sequences come from a human donor with common variable immunodeficiency.

A note on this clone: Read sequence stops 3 residues before the CDR3 end, and the germline J gene provides the missing end. The chain employs TRBV6-1 and TRBJ2-2; TRBD1 might be the D (5 bases). CDR3 size: 15 residues. From germline, CDR1 is MNHNS and CDR2 SASEGT. Trimming cost V 3 bases and J 3 bases, with 11 bases left between them. CDR3 loop: CASSETVGYTGELFF. CDR3 DNA, as far as it was read: TGTGCCAGCAGTGAGACAGTCGGGTACACCGGGGAG.

Notes on this clone: The missing CDR3 end, 3 residues past where the read stops, is filled in from the germline J gene. V usage is TRBV19 and J usage is TRBJ1-4; tentatively, D is TRBD1 (5 bases). Germline CDR1 LNHDA, CDR2 SQIVND (reference sequence). V was shortened by 5 bases and J by 5 bases, with 12 bases between the two germline ends. The CDR3 totals 14 residues. The CDR3 loop reads CASSVDSQNEKLFF. CDR3 DNA, as far as it was read: TGTGCCAGTAGTGTCGACAGCCAGAATGAAAAA.

This clone turned up a few times. The sequenced CDR3 bases are TGTGCCAGCAGCGAGACGCGGGAGAATCAGCCC. Protein product: CASSETRENQP. The complete CDR3 protein is CASSETRENQPQHF. The chain couples TRBV2 to TRBJ1-5, with D hard to call. The read finishes 3 residues shy of the CDR3 end, and the germline J gene is used to complete it. The CDR3 length is 14 residues. Germline loops: CDR1 SNHLY, CDR2 FYNNEI. V shed 6 bases and J shed 4 bases, with 13 bases lying between them.

This clone was seen only a few times. The read ends 3 residues before the CDR3 terminus; that terminus is restored from the germline J gene. The chain recombines TRBV7-2 with TRBJ2-3, with 7 bases that match TRBD1. With 4 bases clipped from V and 6 bases from J, the junction kept 10 bases outside the gene matches. In germline, CDR1 is SGHTA, CDR2 FQGNSA. This CDR3 has 15 residues. The CDR3 sequence: CASSSRTGQRDTQYF. The part of the CDR3 DNA that was read is TGTGCCAGCAGCTCTCGGACAGGTCAGAGGGATACG.

About this clone: Sequencing ends 3 residues short of the CDR3 end; the germline J gene provides the rest. This chain links TRBV7-6 with TRBJ2-2; the match to TRBD1 covers 8 bases. With V trimmed by 5 bases and J by 0 bases, 5 bases remained unmatched. Germline V gene data show CDR1 as SGHVS and CDR2 as FNYEAQ. The CDR3 contains 16 residues. The CDR3 spells CASSAQTGANTGELFF. The sequenced CDR3 bases are TGTGCCAGCAGCGCCCAGACAGGGGCGAACACCGGGGAG.

Concerning this clone: The observed sequence ends 3 residues before the CDR3 terminus, with the missing tail filled in from the germline J gene. V is TRBV7-9 and J is TRBJ2-7; no reliable D call. Germline CDR1 reads SEHNR; CDR2 reads FQNEAQ (reference sequence). Trimming removed 5 bases from V and 2 bases from J, with 10 bases in between. The CDR3 runs to 13 residues. The covered CDR3 bases are TGTGCCAGCAGCCCGACATTGGCCTACGAG. Translated, it gives CASSPTLAYE. The full CDR3 sequence reads CASSPTLAYEQYF.

With respect to this clone: Other DNA sequences of this sample code for an identical CDR3. CDR3 in amino acids: CASSPEGNTEAFF. The DNA read from the CDR3 is TGTGCCAGCTCACCAGAGGGGAACACTGAA. This sequence joins TRBV18 and TRBJ1-1; no firm D call. With the read ending 3 residues before the CDR3 end, the germline J gene is used to fill in that end. The germline gives CDR1 KGHSH, CDR2 LQKENI. Trimming took off 2 bases at V and 1 base at J, with 5 bases between the two ends. The CDR3 extends over 13 amino acids.

This clone has at least ten counts. The read ends 3 residues early relative to the CDR3; the germline J gene fills the gap. The chain recombines TRBV2 with TRBJ2-5; possibly TRBD1 for D (5 bases). Between the trimmed V and J ends, which lost 0 bases and 4 bases, there was a span of 6 bases. Per germline, CDR1 SNHLY and CDR2 FYNNEI. The CDR3 is made up of 13 amino acids. CDR3: CASSEADRETQYF. Partial CDR3 DNA: TGTGCCAGCAGTGAAGCAGACAGAGAGACC.